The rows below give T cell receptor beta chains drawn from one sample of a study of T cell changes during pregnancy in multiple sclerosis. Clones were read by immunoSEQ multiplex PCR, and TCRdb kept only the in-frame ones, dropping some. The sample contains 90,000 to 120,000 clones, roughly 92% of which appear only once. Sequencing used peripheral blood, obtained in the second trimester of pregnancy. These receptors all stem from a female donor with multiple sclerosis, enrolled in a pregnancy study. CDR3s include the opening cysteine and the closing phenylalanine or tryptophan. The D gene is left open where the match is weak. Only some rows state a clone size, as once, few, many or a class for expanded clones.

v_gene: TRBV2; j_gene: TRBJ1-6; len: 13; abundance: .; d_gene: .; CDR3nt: TGTGCCAGCAGTGAAGCTCGGGGTTCACCCCTCCACTTT; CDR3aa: CASSEARGSPLHF
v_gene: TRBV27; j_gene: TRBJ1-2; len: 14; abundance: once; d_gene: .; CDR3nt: TGTGCCAGCAGTTTATCAGGCGGCCCTTATGGCTACACCTTC; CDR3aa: CASSLSGGPYGYTF
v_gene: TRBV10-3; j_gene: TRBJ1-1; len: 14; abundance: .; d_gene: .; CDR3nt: TGTGCCATCAGAACCGGAAACCAGGGTACTGAAGCTTTCTTT; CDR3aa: CAIRTGNQGTEAFF
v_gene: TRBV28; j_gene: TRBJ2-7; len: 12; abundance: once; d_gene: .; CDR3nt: TGTGCCAGCAGCCGAGCCCTCTACGAGCAGTACTTC; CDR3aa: CASSRALYEQYF
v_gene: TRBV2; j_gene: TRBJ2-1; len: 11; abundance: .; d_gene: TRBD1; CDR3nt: TGTGCCAGCAGCCGGGACAGAGAGGAGTTCTTC; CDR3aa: CASSRDREEFF
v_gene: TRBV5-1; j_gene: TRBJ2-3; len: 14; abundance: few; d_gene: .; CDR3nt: TGCGCCAGCAGACCCGGGACTGCCACAGATACGCAGTATTTT; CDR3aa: CASRPGTATDTQYF
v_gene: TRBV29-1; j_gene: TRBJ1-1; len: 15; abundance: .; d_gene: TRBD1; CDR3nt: TGCAGCGTTGAAAGGGACAGACTTATGAACACTGAAGCTTTCTTT; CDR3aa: CSVERDRLMNTEAFF
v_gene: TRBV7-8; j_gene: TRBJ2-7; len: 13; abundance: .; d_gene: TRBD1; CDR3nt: TGTGCCAGCAGCGAGGGACAGGGGGACGAGCAGTACTTC; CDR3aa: CASSEGQGDEQYF
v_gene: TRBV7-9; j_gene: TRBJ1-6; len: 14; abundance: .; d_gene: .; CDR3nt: TGTGCCAGCAGCTCCACAGGGAGTGTTTCACCCCTCCACTTT; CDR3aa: CASSSTGSVSPLHF
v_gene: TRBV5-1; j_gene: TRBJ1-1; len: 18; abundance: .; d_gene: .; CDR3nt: TGCGCCAGCACCGGGGGGTCGTCAGGGGTACGAATGAACACTGAAGCTTTCTTT; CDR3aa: CASTGGSSGVRMNTEAFF
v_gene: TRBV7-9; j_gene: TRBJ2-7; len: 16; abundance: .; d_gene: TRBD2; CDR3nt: TGTGCCAGCAGCCACGGGCGGACTAGCGGGAACTACGAGCAGTACTTC; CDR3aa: CASSHGRTSGNYEQYF
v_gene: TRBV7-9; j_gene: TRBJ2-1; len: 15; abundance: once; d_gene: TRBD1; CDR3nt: TGTGCCAGCAGCTCCTGGACAGGGTTGGACAATGAGCAGTTCTTC; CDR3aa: CASSSWTGLDNEQFF
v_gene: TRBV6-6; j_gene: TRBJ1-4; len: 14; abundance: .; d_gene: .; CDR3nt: TGTGCCAGCAGTTACGACACCGCGCTAAAAAAACTGTTTTTT; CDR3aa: CASSYDTALKKLFF
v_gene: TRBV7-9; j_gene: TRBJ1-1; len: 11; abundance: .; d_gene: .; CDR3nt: TGTGCCAGCAGCTTAGAGAGTGCGGCTTTCTTT; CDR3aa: CASSLESAAFF
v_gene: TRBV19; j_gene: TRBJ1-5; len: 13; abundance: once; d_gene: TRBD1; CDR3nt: TGTGCCAGTAGGCCAGGGGGCAGCCAGCCCCAGCATTTT; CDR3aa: CASRPGGSQPQHF
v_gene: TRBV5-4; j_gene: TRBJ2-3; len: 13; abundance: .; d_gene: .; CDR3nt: TGTGCCAGCAGCTTCCCTGCGGAGGATACGCAGTATTTT; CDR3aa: CASSFPAEDTQYF
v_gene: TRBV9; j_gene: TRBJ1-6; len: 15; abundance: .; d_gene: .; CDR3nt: TGTGCCAGCAGCGTAGTAGGGGGTCAAGGCTCACCCCTCCACTTT; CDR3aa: CASSVVGGQGSPLHF
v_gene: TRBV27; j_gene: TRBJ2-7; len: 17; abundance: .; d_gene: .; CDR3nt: TGTGCCAGCAGTCGAACACGAGGGTTAAGCTCAACCTACGAGCAGTACTTC; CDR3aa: CASSRTRGLSSTYEQYF
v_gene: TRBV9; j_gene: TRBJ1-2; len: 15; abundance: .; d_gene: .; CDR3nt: TGTGCCAGCAGCCCTCGAGTCGGGGGTAGTAATGGCTACACCTTC; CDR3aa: CASSPRVGGSNGYTF
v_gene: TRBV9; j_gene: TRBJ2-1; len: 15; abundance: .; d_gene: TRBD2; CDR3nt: TGTGCCAGCCAAAAGGGCGGGGGGGCCGGTAATGAGCAGTTCTTC; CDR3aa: CASQKGGGAGNEQFF
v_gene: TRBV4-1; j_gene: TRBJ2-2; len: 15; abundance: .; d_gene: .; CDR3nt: TGCGCCAGCAGCCAAGGCGCTGTGCGGACCGGGGAGCTGTTTTTT; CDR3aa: CASSQGAVRTGELFF
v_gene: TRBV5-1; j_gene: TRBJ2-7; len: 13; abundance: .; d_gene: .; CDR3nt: TGCGCCAGCAGCCGGGACATTGCCTACGAGCAGTACTTC; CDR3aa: CASSRDIAYEQYF
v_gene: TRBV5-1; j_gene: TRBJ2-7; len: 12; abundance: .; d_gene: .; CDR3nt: TGCGCCAGCAGCTTGACGGGGAGCGAGCAGTACTTC; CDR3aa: CASSLTGSEQYF
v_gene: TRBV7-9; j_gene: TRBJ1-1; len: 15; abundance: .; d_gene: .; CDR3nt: TGTGCCAGCAGTGAGGTAGGGGGTATGAACACTGAAGCTTTCTTT; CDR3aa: CASSEVGGMNTEAFF
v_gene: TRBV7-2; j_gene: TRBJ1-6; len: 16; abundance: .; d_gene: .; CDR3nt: TGTGCCAGCAGCCCGCGGACAGCGCTTACTGGTTCACCCCTCCACTTT; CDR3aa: CASSPRTALTGSPLHF
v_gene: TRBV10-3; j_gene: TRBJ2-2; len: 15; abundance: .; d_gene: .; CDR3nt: TGTGCCATCAGTGGGGCAGGGCTGAACACCGGGGAGCTGTTTTTT; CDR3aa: CAISGAGLNTGELFF
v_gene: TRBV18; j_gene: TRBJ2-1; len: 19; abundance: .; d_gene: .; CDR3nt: TGTGCCAGCTCACTTTTGCAACAGGGGGGGTCCGGAGTTTACAATGAGCAGTTCTTC; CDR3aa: CASSLLQQGGSGVYNEQFF
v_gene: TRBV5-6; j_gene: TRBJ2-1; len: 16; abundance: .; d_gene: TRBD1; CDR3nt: TGTGCCAGCAGCTTGACCCGGGACAGGGGCTACAATGAGCAGTTCTTC; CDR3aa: CASSLTRDRGYNEQFF
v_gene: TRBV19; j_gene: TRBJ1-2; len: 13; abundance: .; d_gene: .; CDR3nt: TGTGCCAGTAGAATTGGACAGCAGTATGGCTACACCTTC; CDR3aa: CASRIGQQYGYTF
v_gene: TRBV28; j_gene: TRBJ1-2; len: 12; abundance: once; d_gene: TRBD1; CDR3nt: TGTGCCAGCAGTTCCCAGACAGGGGGCTACACCTTC; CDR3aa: CASSSQTGGYTF
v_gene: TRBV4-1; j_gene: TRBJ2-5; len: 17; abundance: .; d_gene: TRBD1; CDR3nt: TGCGCCAGCAGCCATAGACCGGGACAGGGGGCTTGGGAGACCCAGTACTTC; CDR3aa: CASSHRPGQGAWETQYF
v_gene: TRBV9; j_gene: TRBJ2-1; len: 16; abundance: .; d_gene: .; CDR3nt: TGTGCCAGCAGCGTCGAGGGACATAGCTCCTACAATGAGCAGTTCTTC; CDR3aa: CASSVEGHSSYNEQFF
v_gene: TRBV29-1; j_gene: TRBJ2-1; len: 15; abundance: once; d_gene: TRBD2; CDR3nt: TGCAGCTCCGGACTCGGGACTAGCGTCTACAATGAGCAGTTCTTC; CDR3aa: CSSGLGTSVYNEQFF
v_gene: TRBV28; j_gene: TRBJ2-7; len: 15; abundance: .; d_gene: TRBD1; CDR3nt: TGTGCCAGCAGCAAAACAGGGGGCACTTTCTACGAGCAGTACTTC; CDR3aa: CASSKTGGTFYEQYF
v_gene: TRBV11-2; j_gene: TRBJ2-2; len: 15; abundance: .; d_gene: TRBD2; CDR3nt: TGTGCCAGCAGCTCCCCGGGGGGGGCCTCCGGGGAGCTGTTTTTT; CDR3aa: CASSSPGGASGELFF
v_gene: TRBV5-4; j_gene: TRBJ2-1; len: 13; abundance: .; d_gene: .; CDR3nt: TGTGCCAGCAGCCCCAGGGGATCCGATGAGCAGTTCTTC; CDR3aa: CASSPRGSDEQFF
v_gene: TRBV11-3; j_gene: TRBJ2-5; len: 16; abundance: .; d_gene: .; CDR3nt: TGTGCCAGCAGCTTAGGGGGCGGGACCCACCAAGAGACCCAGTACTTC; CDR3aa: CASSLGGGTHQETQYF
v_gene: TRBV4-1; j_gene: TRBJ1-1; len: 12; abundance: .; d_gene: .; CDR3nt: TGCGCCAGCAGCCGAGGGGGCACTGAAGCTTTCTTT; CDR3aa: CASSRGGTEAFF
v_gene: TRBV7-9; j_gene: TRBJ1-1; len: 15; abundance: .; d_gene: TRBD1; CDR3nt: TGTGCCAGCAGCTTAGACAGGGGGATCTACACTGAAGCTTTCTTT; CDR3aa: CASSLDRGIYTEAFF
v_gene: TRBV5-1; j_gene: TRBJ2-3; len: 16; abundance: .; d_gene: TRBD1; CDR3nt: TGCGCCAGCAGCTTGCTAGCAGGGGGTGGCACAGATACGCAGTATTTT; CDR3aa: CASSLLAGGGTDTQYF
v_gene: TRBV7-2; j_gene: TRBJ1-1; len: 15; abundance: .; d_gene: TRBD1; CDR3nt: TGTGCCAGCAGCTTACGGACAGGCTCCAGCACTGAAGCTTTCTTT; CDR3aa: CASSLRTGSSTEAFF
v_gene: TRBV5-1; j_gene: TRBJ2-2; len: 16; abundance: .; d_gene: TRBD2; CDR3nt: TGCGCCAGCAGCTTGAGGAGCGGGAGGGACACCGGGGAGCTGTTTTTT; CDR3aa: CASSLRSGRDTGELFF
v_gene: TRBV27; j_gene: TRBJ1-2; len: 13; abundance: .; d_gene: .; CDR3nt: TGTGCCAGCAGTTTATCAGGAGCTGGAGGCTACACCTTC; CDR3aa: CASSLSGAGGYTF
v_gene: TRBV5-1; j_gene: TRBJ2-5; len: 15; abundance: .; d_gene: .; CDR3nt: TGCGCCAGCAGCTTGGACGGGAGCGAAAGAGAGACCCAGTACTTC; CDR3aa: CASSLDGSERETQYF
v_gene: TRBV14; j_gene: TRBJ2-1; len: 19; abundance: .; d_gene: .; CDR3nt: TGTGCCAGCAGGATAGAAGTGACACCGGGACTCCACTCCTACAATGAGCAGTTCTTC; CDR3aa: CASRIEVTPGLHSYNEQFF
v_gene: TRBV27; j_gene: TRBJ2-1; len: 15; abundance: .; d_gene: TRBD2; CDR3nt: TGTGCCAGCAACGCCGGGACTAGCACCTACAATGAGCAGTTCTTC; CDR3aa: CASNAGTSTYNEQFF
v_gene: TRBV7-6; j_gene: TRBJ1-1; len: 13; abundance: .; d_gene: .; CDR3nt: TGTGCCAGCAGCTTATCAGGGGATACTGAAGCTTTCTTT; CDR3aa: CASSLSGDTEAFF
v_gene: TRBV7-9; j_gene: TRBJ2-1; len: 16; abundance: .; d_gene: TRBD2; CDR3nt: TGTGCCAGCAGCTCACCCCCTAGCGGGAGTTACAATGAGCAGTTCTTC; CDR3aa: CASSSPPSGSYNEQFF
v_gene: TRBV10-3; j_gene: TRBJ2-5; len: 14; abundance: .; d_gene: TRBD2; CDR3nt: TGTGCCATCAGTGAGACTAGCGTCCAAGAGACCCAGTACTTC; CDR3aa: CAISETSVQETQYF
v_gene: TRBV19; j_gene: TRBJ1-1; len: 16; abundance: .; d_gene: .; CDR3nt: TGTGCCAGTAGTATATTGGGGAGGGTAAGGAGTACTGAAGCTTTCTTT; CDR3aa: CASSILGRVRSTEAFF
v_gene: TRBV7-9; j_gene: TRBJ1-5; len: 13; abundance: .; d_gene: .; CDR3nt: TGTGCCAGCAGCAAGGACGGGGATCAGCCCCAGCATTTT; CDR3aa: CASSKDGDQPQHF
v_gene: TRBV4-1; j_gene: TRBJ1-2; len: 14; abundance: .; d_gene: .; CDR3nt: TGCGCCAGCAGCCAAGGGGGGAGGGACTATGGCTACACCTTC; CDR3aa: CASSQGGRDYGYTF
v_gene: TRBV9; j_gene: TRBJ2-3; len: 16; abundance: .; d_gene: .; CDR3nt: TGTGCCAGCACCCAGAGCGGAACCCCCAGCACAGATACGCAGTATTTT; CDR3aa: CASTQSGTPSTDTQYF
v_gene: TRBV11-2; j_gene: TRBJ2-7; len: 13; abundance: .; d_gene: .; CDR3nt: TGTGCCACCCAGGGCGGTAACTCCTACGAGCAGTACTTC; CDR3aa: CATQGGNSYEQYF
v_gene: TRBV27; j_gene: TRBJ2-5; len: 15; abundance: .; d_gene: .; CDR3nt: TGTGCCAGCATTGGGAGGCCGGGGAGATTGGAGACCCAGTACTTC; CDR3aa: CASIGRPGRLETQYF
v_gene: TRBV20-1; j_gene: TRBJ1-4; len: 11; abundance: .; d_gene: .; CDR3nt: TGCAGTGCCGGAGAGGCTGAAAAACTGTTTTTT; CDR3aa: CSAGEAEKLFF
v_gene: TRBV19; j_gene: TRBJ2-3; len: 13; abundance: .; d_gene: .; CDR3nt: TGTGCCAGTAAATGGGCAAGCACAGATACGCAGTATTTT; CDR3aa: CASKWASTDTQYF
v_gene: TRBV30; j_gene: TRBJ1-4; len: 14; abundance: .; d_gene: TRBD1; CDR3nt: TGTGCCTGGAGTGTAGGACAGGGGGCAGAAAAACTGTTTTTT; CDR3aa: CAWSVGQGAEKLFF
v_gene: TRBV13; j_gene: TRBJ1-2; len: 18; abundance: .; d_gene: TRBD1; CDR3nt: TGTGCCAGCAGCTTATTCGGGACAGGGGGCTTTACTAACTATGGCTACACCTTC; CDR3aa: CASSLFGTGGFTNYGYTF